This TCR beta chain was captured by sequencing in a study of T cell responses to AZD1222 COVID-19 vaccine. Generated by immunoSEQ multiplex PCR, the TCRdb table keeps only in-frame clones and is missing some. The table shows about 150,000 clones, with roughly 90% occurring only once. This clone appeared a single time. This CDR3 is 13 amino acids long. The V gene lost 3 bases and the J gene lost 1 base, with 7 bases spanning the gap. CDR1 MNHEY and CDR2 SVGEGT come from the germline V gene. The clonotype comes from an adult who received the AZD1222 COVID-19 vaccine. This rearrangement joins TRBV6-2 or TRBV6-3 to TRBJ2-7; D unresolved. The sequenced sample was peripheral blood, obtained 28 days after the second AZD1222 dose. The CDR3 sequence: CASSYPRSYEQYF. DNA for the CDR3: TGTGCCAGCAGTTATCCGCGATCCTACGAGCAGTACTTC.